This T cell receptor beta chain appears in the sequencing data of a study of blood T cell repertoires in COVID-19. Turning to the study itself: Samples came from the United States, Italy and Spain, spanning acute and convalescent COVID-19. From T cells, B-cell-depleted T cells, or PBMCs came the material, which was cDNA or gDNA.

In the original workflow: Amplification of reference gene primers provided the estimated nucleated cell counts. Profiled with immunoSEQ multiplex PCR; TCRdb holds only in-frame clones, not every one. That table gives V, J and clone size, and the DNA gave D and trimming. The table records about 270,000 clones, roughly nine tenths of them present only once. The CDR3 totals 15 residues. Germline CDR1 is SGHRS and CDR2 is YFSETQ. Trimming took 5 bases from V and 5 from J; bases not matched to a gene: 8. The specimen sequenced was peripheral blood. V and J are TRBV5-1 and TRBJ2-7; 12 bases fit TRBD1. This receptor was taken from a man aged 40-55 years with active or convalescent COVID-19. In DNA form, the CDR3 reads TGCGCCAGCAGACACGGGACAGGGGGCCCGAACGAGCAGTACTTC. Amino acid sequence: CASRHGTGGPNEQYF.